The clone carrying this T cell receptor (beta chain) was counted ten times or more. The antigen remains unidentified. This record comes from a study of regulatory T cells in long-lasting Graves disease. General study points: The study found TRBV28, TRBJ1-2 and TRBJ2-5 favored in persistent disease.

Both iRepertoire HTBI primers and Arm-PCR of CDR3 regions were used to build the TCR beta libraries. TCRdb passed the multiplex PCR reads through MiXCR, listing each CDR3 protein once. The sample lists a few hundred thousand distinct CDR3 sequences, 20% to 25% occurring once. This CDR3 contains 14 residues. V shed 3 bases and J 4 bases; nucleotides not matched to a gene: 5. Germline CDR1 ENHRY, CDR2 SYGVKD. Time point of the sample: newly diagnosed GD, antithyroid drugs for less than 3 months. Construction of the TCR library relied on RNA isolated from PBMCs. The starting material was peripheral blood mononuclear cells (PBMCs), obtained at new diagnosis, from a patient treated with antithyroid drugs. The TCR was taken from a female donor with Graves disease. The chain has TRBV10-3 and TRBJ1-2; 7 bases fit TRBD1. The CDR3: CAISDEQGIYGYTF. CDR3 in DNA: TGTGCCATCAGTGATGAACAGGGGATCTATGGCTACACCTTC.